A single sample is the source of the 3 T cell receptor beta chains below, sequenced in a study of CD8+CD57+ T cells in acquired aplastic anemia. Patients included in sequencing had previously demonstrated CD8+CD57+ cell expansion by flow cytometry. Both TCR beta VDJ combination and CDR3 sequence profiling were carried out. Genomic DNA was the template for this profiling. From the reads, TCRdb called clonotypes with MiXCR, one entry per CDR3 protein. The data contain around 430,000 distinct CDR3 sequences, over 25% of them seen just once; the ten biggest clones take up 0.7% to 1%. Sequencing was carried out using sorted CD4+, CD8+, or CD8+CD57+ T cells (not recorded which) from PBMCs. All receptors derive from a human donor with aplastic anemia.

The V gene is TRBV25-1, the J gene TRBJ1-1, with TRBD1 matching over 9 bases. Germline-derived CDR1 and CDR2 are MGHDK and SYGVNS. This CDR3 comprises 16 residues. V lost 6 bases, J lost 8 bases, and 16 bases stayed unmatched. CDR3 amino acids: CASSLDRGVGRREAFF. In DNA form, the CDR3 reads TGTGCCAGCAGCTTGGACAGGGGAGTTGGACGGCGAGAAGCTTTCTTT.

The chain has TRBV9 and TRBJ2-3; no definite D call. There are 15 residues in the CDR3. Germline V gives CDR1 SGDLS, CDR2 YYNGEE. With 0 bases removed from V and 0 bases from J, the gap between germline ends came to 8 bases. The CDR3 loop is CASSVGRFSTDTQYF. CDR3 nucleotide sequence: TGTGCCAGCAGCGTAGGGCGGTTTAGCACAGATACGCAGTATTTT.

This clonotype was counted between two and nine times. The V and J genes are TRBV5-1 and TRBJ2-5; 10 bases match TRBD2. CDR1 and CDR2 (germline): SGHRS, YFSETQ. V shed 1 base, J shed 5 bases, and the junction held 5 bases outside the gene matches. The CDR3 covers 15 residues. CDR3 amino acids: CASSLSASGSETQYF. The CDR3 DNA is TGCGCCAGCAGCTTGTCGGCTAGCGGGAGTGAGACCCAGTACTTC.